Sequencing of this TCR beta chain was carried out in a study of blood T cell repertoires in COVID-19. About the study: Donors in the United States, Italy and Spain gave samples during acute or convalescent COVID-19. Sample material is recorded as cDNA or gDNA derived from T cells, B-cell-depleted T cells, or PBMCs.

V gave up 4 bases and J gave up 4 bases; unmatched junction bases: 8. This CDR3 is built from 14 residues. CDR1 is SGHRS, CDR2 YFSETQ, per germline. Under the authors' procedure: Estimation of nucleated cell counts was performed using reference gene primer amplification. The assay was immunoSEQ multiplex PCR, and TCRdb's table has in-frame clones only and misses some. V, J and clone size reflect that table, while D and trimming were determined from the DNA. The sample shows over 250,000 clones, about nine tenths of them seen only once. The TCR originated in a woman aged 35 to 49 who had recovered from COVID-19. The sequencing input was peripheral blood. V is TRBV5-1 and J is TRBJ2-7; TRBD2 matches 7 bases. CDR3: CASSPGPGGYEQYF. CDR3 in DNA: TGCGCCAGCAGCCCCGGGCCGGGGGGTTACGAGCAGTACTTC.